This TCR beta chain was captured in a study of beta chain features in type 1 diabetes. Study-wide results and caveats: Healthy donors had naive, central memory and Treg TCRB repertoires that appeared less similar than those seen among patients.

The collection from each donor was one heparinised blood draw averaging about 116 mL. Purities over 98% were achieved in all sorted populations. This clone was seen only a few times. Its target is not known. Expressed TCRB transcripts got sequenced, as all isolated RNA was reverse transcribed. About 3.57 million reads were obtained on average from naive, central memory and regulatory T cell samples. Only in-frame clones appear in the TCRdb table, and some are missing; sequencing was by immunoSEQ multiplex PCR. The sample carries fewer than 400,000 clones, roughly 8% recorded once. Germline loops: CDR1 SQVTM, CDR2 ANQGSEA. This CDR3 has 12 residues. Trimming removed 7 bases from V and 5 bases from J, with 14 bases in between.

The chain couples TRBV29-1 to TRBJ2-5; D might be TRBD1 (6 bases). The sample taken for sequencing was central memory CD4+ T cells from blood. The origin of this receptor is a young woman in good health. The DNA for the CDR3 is TGCAGCGGTGAGAACAGGGAGGAGACCCAGTACTTC. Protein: CSGENREETQYF.